The 27 T cell receptor beta chains reported below all come from one sample, sequenced in a study of shared clonotypes between healthy human individuals. The method was immunoSEQ multiplex PCR; TCRdb's version includes in-frame clones alone and lacks a portion of them. This sample carries approximately 500,000 clones, roughly 95% of them seen once, and the ten largest clones take 0.06%. The sequencing input was naive CD4+ T cells sorted from blood. As to subset: CD45RA+ positively selected. The receptors originated from a woman in her thirties in good health.

As to this clone: Other DNA sequences in the sample encode the same CDR3. The chain carries TRBV5-1 and TRBJ2-5, with TRBD2 matching 13 bases. The J segment lost 3 bases and the V segment lost 4 bases, leaving 3 bases of the junction unmatched. There are 15 residues in the CDR3. Germline CDR1 is SGHRS and CDR2 is YFSETQ. CDR3 nucleotides: TGCGCCAGCAGCCCAGGGACTAGCGGGGAAGAGACCCAGTACTTC. Protein product: CASSPGTSGEETQYF. Complete variable domain (other parts from reference TRBV5-1 and TRBJ2-5): KAGVTQTPRYLIKTRGQQVTLSCSPISGHRSVSWYQQTPGQGLQFLFEYFSETQRNKGNFPGRFSGRQFSNSRSEMNVSTLELGDSALYLCASSPGTSGEETQYFGPGTRLLVL.

The genes are TRBV11-2 and TRBJ2-5; D possibly corresponds to TRBD1 (6 bases). Trimming removed 1 base from V and 4 bases from J, with 19 bases in between. The CDR3 is 17 amino acids. The germline CDR1 and CDR2 sequences are SGHAT and FQNNGV. CDR3 amino acids: CASSLVRGTARVETQYF. The CDR3 nucleotides read TGTGCCAGCAGCTTAGTCAGGGGAACAGCTCGGGTAGAGACCCAGTACTTC.

This rearrangement joins TRBV6-1 to TRBJ2-5; D could derive from TRBD1 or TRBD2 (6 bases each). V was pared by 9 bases and J by 5 bases, with 16 bases between. The germline CDR1 and CDR2 sequences are MNHNS and SASEGT. The CDR3 length is 13 residues. The CDR3 spells CARGGHGGETQYF. The CDR3 DNA follows: TGTGCCAGGGGGGGCCACGGTGGGGAGACCCAGTACTTC.

The table lists this clone with a count of one. V and J are TRBV7-9 and TRBJ1-2; D gene unclear. The CDR3 length is 14 residues. CDR1 is SEHNR, CDR2 FQNEAQ, per germline (reference sequence). V lost 1 base and J 8 bases, leaving 14 bases between the germline ends. The CDR3 region has the DNA TGTGCCAGCAGCTTAGGTTTGGAGTGGCAGGGCTACACCTTC. Translating gives CASSLGLEWQGYTF.

This chain uses TRBV6-5 with TRBJ1-3, with 10 bases matching TRBD1. J lost 5 bases, V lost 6 bases, and 4 bases had no gene match. Germline V gene lookup returns CDR1 MNHEY and CDR2 SVGAGI. CDR3 length equals 14 residues. CDR3 sequence reads: CASRGTGERNTIYF. CDR3 nucleotide sequence: TGTGCCAGCAGGGGGACAGGGGAGAGAAACACCATATATTTT.

The V and J genes are TRBV18 and TRBJ1-1; no reliable D call. From germline, CDR1 is KGHSH and CDR2 LQKENI. This CDR3 contains 14 residues. Between the trimmed V and J ends, which lost 2 bases and 3 bases, there was a span of 10 bases. CDR3 in DNA: TGTGCCAGCTCACCAATCCAGTTAGACACTGAAGCTTTCTTT. It specifies CASSPIQLDTEAFF. Looking up the rest from reference TRBV18 and TRBJ1-1 gives the full variable domain: NAGVMQNPRHLVRRRGQEARLRCSPMKGHSHVYWYRQLPEEGLKFMVYLQKENIIDESGMPKERFSAEFPKEGPSILRIQQVVRGDSAAYFCASSPIQLDTEAFFGQGTRLTVV.

J is TRBJ1-3 and V is TRBV10-3; no clear D gene. Trimming took off 1 base at V and 1 base at J, with 5 bases between the two ends. The CDR3 spans 14 residues. CDR1 is ENHRY and CDR2 is SYGVKD in the germline V gene. CDR3 region: CAISEYGSGNTIYF. Here the CDR3 DNA reads TGTGCCATCAGTGAGTATGGTTCTGGAAACACCATATATTTT.

V and J are TRBV27 and TRBJ2-3; 8 bases are a match to TRBD2. This CDR3 spans 13 amino acids. Unmatched junction bases numbered 7, after V lost 8 bases and J lost 6 bases. Germline V CDR1 and CDR2: MNHEY, SMNVEV (reference sequence). The CDR3 sequence is CASLASGGDTQYF. The DNA of the CDR3 is TGTGCCAGCCTAGCGTCGGGGGGGGATACGCAGTATTTT.

This clone was found once. The chain joins TRBV4-3 to TRBJ2-7, with 12 positions matching TRBD2. Germline CDR1 and CDR2: LGHNA and YSLEER. The ends lost 3 bases at V and 3 bases at J; junction bases unmatched: 3. CDR3 length: 15 residues. This chain's CDR3 is CASSQWTSGNYEQYF. The CDR3 DNA follows: TGCGCCAGCAGCCAGTGGACTAGCGGGAACTACGAGCAGTACTTC.

This rearrangement joins TRBV4-2 to TRBJ2-1; a possible D gene is TRBD2 (5 bases). V was clipped by 0 bases and J by 8 bases, with 26 bases between them. CDR3 length: 19 amino acids. CDR1 and CDR2 (germline): LGHNA, YNFKEQ. CDR3 region: CASSQDPWGANPRVYEQFF. Written as DNA, the CDR3 is TGTGCCAGCAGCCAAGACCCTTGGGGAGCGAACCCACGGGTGTATGAGCAGTTCTTC.

This chain uses TRBV2 with TRBJ1-1; D gene uncertain. Trimming shortened V by 4 bases and J by 7 bases, and 1 base separated the two germline ends. Looked up from germline, CDR1 is SNHLY and CDR2 is FYNNEI. The CDR3 loop spans 9 amino acids. CDR3 amino acids: CASSVEAFF. CDR3 nucleotides: TGTGCCAGCAGTGTTGAAGCTTTCTTT.

The rearrangement links TRBV5-1 to TRBJ2-3; D could derive from TRBD1 or TRBD2 (5 bases each). Germline V gene data show CDR1 as SGHRS and CDR2 as YFSETQ. The CDR3 contains 15 residues. V lost 3 bases and J lost 0, with 11 bases in between. The CDR3 loop is CASSYTGTSTDTQYF. Here the CDR3 DNA reads TGCGCCAGCAGCTATACCGGGACGAGCACAGATACGCAGTATTTT.

The rearrangement uses TRBV7-8 and TRBJ1-2; no clear D. This CDR3 spans 14 amino acids. Trimming stripped 2 bases from V and 5 bases from J, with 12 bases between. Germline V gene sequence: CDR1 SGHVS, CDR2 FQNEAQ. The CDR3 here is CASSLKAGDYGYTF. The CDR3 region has the DNA TGTGCCAGCAGCTTAAAGGCGGGAGATTATGGCTACACCTTC.

The chain employs TRBV6-1 and TRBJ1-1; D is possibly TRBD1 (6 bases). The V gene's germline CDR1 is MNHNS and CDR2 SASEGT. The CDR3 has 14 amino acids. V shed 6 bases and J shed 1 base, with 12 bases lying between them. The chain's CDR3 is CASSLAQGNTEAFF. The CDR3 DNA follows: TGTGCCAGCAGCCTGGCACAGGGGAACACTGAAGCTTTCTTT.

The chain couples TRBV25-1 to TRBJ1-1; D gene unclear. V dropped 6 bases and J dropped 10 bases, with 21 bases sitting between them. The CDR3 spans 14 residues. Germline CDR1 MGHDK, CDR2 SYGVNS. The CDR3 DNA sequence: TGTGCCAGCAGCGCGCACTCGGGAGGGAAAAGAGCTTTCTTT. Residues: CASSAHSGGKRAFF.

The genes are TRBV19 and TRBJ1-5, with D maybe TRBD1 (5 bases). Trimming took 5 bases from V and 4 from J, leaving 15 bases between them. CDR3 length equals 15 residues. The germline V gene has CDR1 LNHDA and CDR2 SQIVND (reference sequence). CDR3 amino acids: CASSARDALNQPQHF. Here the CDR3 DNA reads TGTGCCAGTAGTGCTCGGGACGCACTTAATCAGCCCCAGCATTTT.

The chain carries TRBV7-6 and TRBJ2-7, with D hard to call. Deletions cut 1 base from V and 2 bases from J, with 6 bases between. Per the germline V gene, CDR1 is SGHVS and CDR2 is FNYEAQ. The CDR3 extends over 13 amino acids. CDR3 region: CASSLGGPYEQYF. The CDR3 DNA reads as TGTGCCAGCAGCTTAGGTGGCCCCTACGAGCAGTACTTC.

The gene calls are TRBV7-9 and TRBJ1-3; D gene uncertain. The V end lost 2 bases, the J end lost 8 bases, and 16 bases lay between the germline ends. The CDR3 totals 15 residues. The germline gives CDR1 SEHNR, CDR2 FQNEAQ (reference sequence). The CDR3 spells CASSLFQDWLHTIYF. In DNA form, the CDR3 reads TGTGCCAGCAGCTTATTTCAGGATTGGCTGCACACCATATATTTT.

This clone was detected only once. This chain uses TRBV14 with TRBJ1-2, with D hard to call. The CDR3 is made up of 15 amino acids. Trimming removed 0 bases at V and 3 bases at J, with 11 bases between. Germline CDR1 and CDR2: SGHDN and FVKESK. As DNA, the CDR3 is TGTGCCAGCAGCCAAGATATTGTCCGGGACTATGGCTACACCTTC. The encoded protein is CASSQDIVRDYGYTF.

This rearrangement joins TRBV5-4 to TRBJ2-7; a weak D match, TRBD2 (6 bases). CDR1 is SGHNT and CDR2 is YYREEE in the germline V gene (reference sequence). V was trimmed by 4 bases and J by 5 bases, leaving 16 bases between them. The CDR3 is 14 residues long. CDR3 nucleotide sequence: TGTGCCAGCAGCCCGGGACTGGCAGGCCACGAGCAGTACTTC. Its protein is CASSPGLAGHEQYF.

The sample holds one count of this clone. The chain has TRBV28 and TRBJ2-2; the D gene is possibly TRBD1 (6 bases). Germline CDR1 is MDHEN and CDR2 is SYDVKM. CDR3 length: 14 residues. Trimming cost V 1 base and J 6 bases, with 9 bases left between them. CDR3 sequence: CASSLYRVPGELFF. In nucleotides, the CDR3 is TGTGCCAGCAGTTTATACAGGGTACCCGGGGAGCTGTTTTTT.

The chain joins TRBV28 to TRBJ1-4; D is uncertain. The CDR3 covers 13 residues. Trimming pared 0 bases from V and 7 bases from J, leaving 6 bases between. The germline V gene has CDR1 MDHEN and CDR2 SYDVKM. CDR3 in DNA: TGTGCCAGCAGTTTATGGTCGGGTGAAAAACTGTTTTTT. Translated: CASSLWSGEKLFF.

V usage is TRBV28 and J usage is TRBJ2-2, with TRBD2 identical over 12 bases. CDR1 is MDHEN and CDR2 is SYDVKM in the germline V gene. Trimming at V came to 7 bases and at J to 2 bases, leaving 8 bases not matched to a gene. The CDR3 contains 17 residues. CDR3 nucleotide sequence: TGTGCCAGCACTTCACTAGCGGGAGGCCTAAACACCGGGGAGCTGTTTTTT. Its translation is CASTSLAGGLNTGELFF. The full variable domain, rest sourced from reference TRBV28 and TRBJ2-2, is DVKVTQSSRYLVKRTGEKVFLECVQDMDHENMFWYRQDPGLGLRLIYFSYDVKMKEKGDIPEGYSVSREKKERFSLILESASTNQTSMYLCASTSLAGGLNTGELFFGEGSRLTVL.

This chain links TRBV18 with TRBJ1-3; the match to TRBD1 covers 9 bases. The CDR3 contains 16 residues. Germline values: CDR1 KGHSH, CDR2 LQKENI. V gave up 5 bases and J gave up 4 bases; unmatched junction bases: 9. CDR3: CASSSTRDRAGNTIYF. CDR3 bases: TGTGCCAGCTCATCGACCCGGGACAGGGCCGGAAACACCATATATTTT.

This chain uses TRBV19 with TRBJ2-7, with D perhaps matching TRBD2 (6 bases). V lost 9 bases, J lost 3 bases, and 15 bases lay in between. Germline V gene sequence: CDR1 LNHDA, CDR2 SQIVND (reference sequence). The CDR3 contains 13 residues. DNA of the CDR3: TGTGCCAGCAGGGCCGGAGGGGTCTACGAGCAGTACTTC. Its protein product is CASRAGGVYEQYF.

The chain joins TRBV15 to TRBJ1-4; weak D call: TRBD1 (6 bases). CDR1 is LNHNV and CDR2 is YYDKDF in the germline V gene (reference sequence). V dropped 1 base and J dropped 2 bases, with 8 bases sitting between them. This CDR3 has 15 amino acids. This chain's CDR3 is CATSRVQGTNEKLFF. The CDR3 coding sequence is TGTGCCACCAGCAGAGTACAGGGTACTAATGAAAAACTGTTTTTT.

This chain links TRBV5-6 with TRBJ2-2; D is perhaps TRBD2 (5 bases). Germline V gene lookup returns CDR1 SGHDT and CDR2 YYEEEE. Trimming cost V 6 bases and J 6 bases, with 12 bases left between them. There are 13 residues in the CDR3. The CDR3 sequence is CASTSGPAGELFF. CDR3 bases: TGTGCCAGCACCAGCGGACCCGCCGGGGAGCTGTTTTTT.